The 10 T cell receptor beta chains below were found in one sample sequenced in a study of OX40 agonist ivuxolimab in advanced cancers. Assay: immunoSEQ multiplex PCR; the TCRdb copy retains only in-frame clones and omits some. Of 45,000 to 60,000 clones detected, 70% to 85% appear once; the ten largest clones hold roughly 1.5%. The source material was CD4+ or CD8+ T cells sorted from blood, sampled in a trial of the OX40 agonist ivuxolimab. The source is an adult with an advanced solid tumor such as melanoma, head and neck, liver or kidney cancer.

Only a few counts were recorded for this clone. The CDR3 nucleotides are TGCGCCAGCAGCTTGGATGGCCCAAGCTCTGGCTACACCTTC. Its translation: CASSLDGPSSGYTF. This chain joins TRBV5-1 and TRBJ1-2, with D unresolved. CDR1 is SGHRS and CDR2 is YFSETQ in the germline V gene. Trimming cost V 0 bases and J 7 bases, with 13 bases left between them. There are 14 residues in the CDR3.

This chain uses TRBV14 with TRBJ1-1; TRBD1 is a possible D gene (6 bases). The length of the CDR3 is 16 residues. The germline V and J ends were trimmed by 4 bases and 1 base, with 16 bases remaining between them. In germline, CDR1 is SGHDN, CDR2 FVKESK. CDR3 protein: CASSPRGRGSNTEAFF. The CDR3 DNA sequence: TGTGCCAGCAGCCCGCGAGGCAGGGGCTCGAACACTGAAGCTTTCTTT.

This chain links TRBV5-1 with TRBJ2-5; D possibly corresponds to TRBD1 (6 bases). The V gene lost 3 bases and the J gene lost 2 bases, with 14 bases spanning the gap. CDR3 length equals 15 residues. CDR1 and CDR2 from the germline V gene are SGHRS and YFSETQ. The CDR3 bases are TGCGCCAGCAGCTCTTCAGGGGTTCGGCAAGAGACCCAGTACTTC. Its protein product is CASSSSGVRQETQYF. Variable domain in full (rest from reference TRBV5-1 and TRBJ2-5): KAGVTQTPRYLIKTRGQQVTLSCSPISGHRSVSWYQQTPGQGLQFLFEYFSETQRNKGNFPGRFSGRQFSNSRSEMNVSTLELGDSALYLCASSSSGVRQETQYFGPGTRLLVL.

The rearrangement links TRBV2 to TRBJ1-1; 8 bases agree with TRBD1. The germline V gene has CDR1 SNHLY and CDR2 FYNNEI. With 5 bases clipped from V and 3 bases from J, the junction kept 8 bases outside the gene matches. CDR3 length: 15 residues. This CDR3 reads CASSKRTGGDTEAFF. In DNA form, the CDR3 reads TGTGCCAGCAGTAAACGTACAGGGGGGGACACTGAAGCTTTCTTT.

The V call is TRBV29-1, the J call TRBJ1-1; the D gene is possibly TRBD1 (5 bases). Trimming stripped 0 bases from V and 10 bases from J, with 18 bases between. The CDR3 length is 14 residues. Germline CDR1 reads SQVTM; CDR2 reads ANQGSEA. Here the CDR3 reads CSVEDWGTAGRAFF. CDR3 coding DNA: TGCAGCGTTGAAGATTGGGGCACCGCAGGGAGAGCTTTCTTT.

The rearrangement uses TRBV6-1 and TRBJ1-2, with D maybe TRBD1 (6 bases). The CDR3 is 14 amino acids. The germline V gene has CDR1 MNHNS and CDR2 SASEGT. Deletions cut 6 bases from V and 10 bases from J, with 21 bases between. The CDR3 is CASRTRPGEMYYTF. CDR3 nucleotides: TGTGCCAGCAGGACCCGTCCAGGGGAGATGTACTACACCTTC.

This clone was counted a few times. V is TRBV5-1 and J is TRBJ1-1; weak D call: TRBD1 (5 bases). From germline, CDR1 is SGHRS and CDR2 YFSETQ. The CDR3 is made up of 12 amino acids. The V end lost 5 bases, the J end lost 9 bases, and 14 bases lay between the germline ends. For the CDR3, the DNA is TGCGCCAGCAGTTTTAGCCGGGACCAAGCTTTCTTT. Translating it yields CASSFSRDQAFF.

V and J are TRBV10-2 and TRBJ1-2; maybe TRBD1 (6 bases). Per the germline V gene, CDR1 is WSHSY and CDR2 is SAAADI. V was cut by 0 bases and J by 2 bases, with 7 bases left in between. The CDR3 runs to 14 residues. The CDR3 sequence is CASSESGGNYGYTF. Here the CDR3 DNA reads TGCGCCAGCAGTGAGTCGGGGGGCAACTATGGCTACACCTTC.

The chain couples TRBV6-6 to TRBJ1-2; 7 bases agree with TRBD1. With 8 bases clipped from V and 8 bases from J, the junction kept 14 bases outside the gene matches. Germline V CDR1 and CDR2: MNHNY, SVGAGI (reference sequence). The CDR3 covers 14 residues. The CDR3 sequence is CASGGQEGSGGYTF. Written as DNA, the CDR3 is TGTGCCAGCGGTGGACAGGAAGGGAGCGGGGGCTACACCTTC.

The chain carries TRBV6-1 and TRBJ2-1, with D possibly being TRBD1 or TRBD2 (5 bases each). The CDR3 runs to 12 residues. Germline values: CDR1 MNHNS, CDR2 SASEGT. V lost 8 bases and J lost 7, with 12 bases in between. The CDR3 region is CASGGLQNEQFF. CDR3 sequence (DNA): TGTGCCAGCGGGGGTCTTCAGAATGAGCAGTTCTTC.